The 23 T cell receptor beta chains reported below all come from one sample, sequenced in a study of metastatic and nonmetastatic thyroid tumors. TCRdb re-called clones via MiXCR from the PCR reads. The table has 30,000 or so clones, 7% to 8% seen once; the top ten hold approximately 40%. Patients were all untreated before their thyroid surgery. The sequenced sample consisted of blood. Every receptor here comes from a female donor with papillary thyroid cancer or a benign thyroid nodule (not recorded which). Some clones in this sample may be carry-over from other donors' samples.

This clone was seen repeatedly, ten times or more. CDR3 loop: CASSPSSYEQYF. The CDR3 nucleotides are TGTGCCAGCTCACCAAGCTCCTACGAGCAGTACTTC. The chain joins TRBV18 to TRBJ2-7; D unresolved. CDR3 size: 12 residues. Trimming shortened V by 2 bases and J by 0 bases, and 2 bases separated the two germline ends. Germline V gives CDR1 KGHSH, CDR2 LQKENI.

Many counts were recorded for this clone. This chain's CDR3 is CASSQGPHNEQFF. DNA of the CDR3: TGCGCCAGCAGCCAAGGGCCGCACAATGAGCAGTTCTTC. This chain links TRBV4-3 with TRBJ2-1; D gene uncertain. The CDR3 sequence is 13 residues long. The germline V gene encodes CDR1 LGHNA and CDR2 YSLEER. V was trimmed by 1 base and J by 5 bases, leaving 6 bases between them.

This clone was counted a single time. It may be a read error: a sequence one base away is much more abundant. The sample holds other DNA sequences that translate to the same CDR3. The genes are TRBV5-1 and TRBJ1-1; 7 nucleotides match TRBD1. The CDR3 runs to 16 residues. V shed 5 bases, J shed 5 bases, and the junction held 15 bases outside the gene matches. Germline-derived CDR1 and CDR2 are SGHRS and YFSETQ. The CDR3 DNA follows: TGCGCCAGCAGTAGGGGGCAGCTCCTTACTTCGACTGAAGCTTTCTTT. Amino acid sequence: CASSRGQLLTSTEAFF. Using reference TRBV5-1 and TRBJ1-1 for the parts outside the CDR3, the full variable domain is KAGVTQTPRYLIKTRGQQVTLSCSPISGHRSVSWYQQTPGQGLQFLFEYFSETQRNKGNFPGRFSGRQFSNSRSEMNVSTLELGDSALYLCASSRGQLLTSTEAFFGQGTRLTVV.

This clone was counted only a few times. V is TRBV2 and J is TRBJ2-7; D remains unclear. Trimming pared 6 bases from V and 3 bases from J, leaving 18 bases between. The CDR3 is 15 amino acids. Germline-derived CDR1 and CDR2 are SNHLY and FYNNEI. The CDR3 loop is CASSALVGSDYEQYF. The CDR3 DNA reads TGTGCCAGCAGCGCCTTGGTGGGTTCGGACTACGAGCAGTACTTC.

This clone has at least ten counts. The V and J genes are TRBV15 and TRBJ1-3; no definite D call. Germline V gene data show CDR1 as LNHNV and CDR2 as YYDKDF (reference sequence). This CDR3 is built from 14 residues. V was shortened by 5 bases and J by 1 base, with 9 bases between the two germline ends. Here the CDR3 reads CATSLSGSGNTIYF. CDR3 DNA sequence: TGTGCCACCAGCCTCTCGGGGTCTGGAAACACCATATATTTT.

This clone was detected ten times or more. The J gene is TRBJ2-1, the V gene TRBV4-2; 9 nucleotides agree with TRBD2. This CDR3 comprises 15 residues. Unmatched junction bases numbered 9, after V lost 5 bases and J lost 7 bases. Germline CDR1 and CDR2: LGHNA and YNFKEQ. For the CDR3, the DNA is TGTGCCAGCAGCACGTCCCTAGCGGGGAAGAATGAGCAGTTCTTC. Translation: CASSTSLAGKNEQFF.

This clone was found many times. The chain carries TRBV9 and TRBJ2-2; 7 nucleotides align to TRBD1. Germline lookup yields CDR1 SGDLS and CDR2 YYNGEE. The CDR3 has 15 amino acids. Trimming cost V 4 bases and J 4 bases; bases outside gene matches: 7. The CDR3 nucleotides are TGTGCCAGCAGCCAGGGAGACAGGGCCACCGGGGAGCTGTTTTTT. The encoded protein is CASSQGDRATGELFF. Based on the CDR3 plus reference TRBV9 and TRBJ2-2, the full variable domain is DSGVTQTPKHLITATGQRVTLRCSPRSGDLSVYWYQQSLDQGLQFLIQYYNGEERAKGNILERFSAQQFPDLHSELNLSSLELGDSALYFCASSQGDRATGELFFGEGSRLTVL.

The table lists this clone with many counts. The CDR3 here is CASSLRESGGVQYF. In DNA form, the CDR3 reads TGCGCCAGCAGCCTAAGAGAAAGCGGGGGGGTGCAGTACTTC. This chain connects TRBV4-1 to TRBJ2-7, with 10 bases identical to TRBD2. The CDR3 has 14 amino acids. CDR1 MGHRA and CDR2 YSYEKL come from the germline V gene. V gave up 4 bases and J gave up 9 bases; unmatched junction bases: 9.

At least ten counts were recorded for this clone. V gene TRBV14 combines with J gene TRBJ2-7; no clear D gene. The CDR3 contains 11 residues. Germline-derived CDR1 and CDR2 are SGHDN and FVKESK. Trimming stripped 2 bases from V and 6 bases from J, with 5 bases between. CDR3 DNA: TGTGCCAGCAGCCAATACATCGAGCAGTACTTC. As protein: CASSQYIEQYF. The whole variable domain, remainder taken from reference TRBV14 and TRBJ2-7, is EAGVTQFPSHSVIEKGQTVTLRCDPISGHDNLYWYRRVMGKEIKFLLHFVKESKQDESGMPNNRFLAERTGGTYSTLKVQPAELEDSGVYFCASSQYIEQYFGPGTRLTVT.

This clone was recorded many times. The V call is TRBV29-1, the J call TRBJ1-1, with D possibly TRBD1 on 5 matching bases. Trimming took off 7 bases at V and 0 bases at J, with 12 bases between the two ends. The CDR3 contains 13 residues. Germline loops: CDR1 SQVTM, CDR2 ANQGSEA. CDR3 DNA sequence: TGCAGCGCTAGCAGGGCCCTGAACACTGAAGCTTTCTTT. It yields the protein CSASRALNTEAFF.

This clone was seen at least ten times. This chain connects TRBV20-1 to TRBJ2-7; a weak D match, TRBD1 (6 bases). Germline CDR1 DFQATT, CDR2 SNEGSKA (reference sequence). Trimming pared 6 bases from V and 2 bases from J, leaving 11 bases between. This CDR3 is built from 12 residues. The CDR3 loop reads CSAPDRTYEQYF. The DNA of the CDR3 is TGCAGTGCGCCGGACAGAACCTACGAGCAGTACTTC.

This clone occurred many times. The chain couples TRBV28 to TRBJ2-2; 9 nucleotides agree with TRBD2. The CDR3 consists of 17 residues. The germline V gene has CDR1 MDHEN and CDR2 SYDVKM. V trimming: 1 base; J trimming: 4 bases; junction bases outside the gene matches: 7. CDR3 DNA: TGTGCCAGCAGTTTATCCGTTTTAGCGGGAGCCACCGGGGAGCTGTTTTTT. This encodes CASSLSVLAGATGELFF.

This clone was observed many times. The J gene is TRBJ2-2, the V gene TRBV5-1; D ambiguous. The CDR3 loop spans 16 amino acids. Trimming pared 5 bases from V and 5 bases from J, leaving 19 bases between. The germline V gene has CDR1 SGHRS and CDR2 YFSETQ. CDR3 nucleotides: TGCGCCAGCAGGGAATCAAGGACGGACCAGACCGGGGAGCTGTTTTTT. It encodes CASRESRTDQTGELFF.

In this sample, this clone turned up many times. The gene calls are TRBV6-4 and TRBJ1-2; D unresolved. The CDR3 is made up of 14 amino acids. V lost 2 bases to trimming and J lost 8 bases, with 15 bases between them. CDR1 and CDR2 (germline): MRHNA, SNTAGT. The CDR3, as DNA: TGTGCCAGCAGTGACCCCCCGGGGTTGAAGGGCTACACCTTC. Translating it yields CASSDPPGLKGYTF.

This clone was found many times. The gene calls are TRBV28 and TRBJ1-5, with 8 bases matching TRBD1. Germline CDR1 and CDR2: MDHEN and SYDVKM. V was pared by 5 bases and J by 6 bases, with 6 bases of the junction left unmatched. This CDR3 region has 14 residues. CDR3 in amino acids: CASSTDREGQPQHF. CDR3 DNA sequence: TGTGCCAGCAGTACGGACAGGGAGGGTCAGCCCCAGCATTTT.

The table lists this clone with many counts. The genes are TRBV6-1 and TRBJ1-1; D is unclear. V lost 5 bases to trimming and J lost 7 bases, with 23 bases between them. This CDR3 has 16 residues. CDR1 is MNHNS and CDR2 is SASEGT in the germline V gene. The CDR3, as DNA: TGTGCCAGCAGTCGACCACGAGCGAAAGACCAAGGTGAAGCTTTCTTT. This gives the protein CASSRPRAKDQGEAFF.

This clone came up many times. The chain combines TRBV7-8 with TRBJ1-1; D gene uncertain. The CDR3 sequence is 14 residues long. The germline V gene has CDR1 SGHVS and CDR2 FQNEAQ. Trimming left V 1 base short and J 1 base short, with 7 bases between. CDR3 DNA sequence: TGTGCCAGCAGCTTAGGAGCAGGGAACACTGAAGCTTTCTTT. It encodes CASSLGAGNTEAFF.

This clone was detected many times. V usage is TRBV20-1 and J usage is TRBJ2-1; 15 nucleotides agree with TRBD2. This CDR3 region has 16 residues. V dropped 4 bases and J dropped 8; count of bases not matched to a gene: 9. In germline, CDR1 is DFQATT, CDR2 SNEGSKA (reference sequence). The CDR3: CSATGLAGGTGYEQFF. The CDR3 bases are TGCAGTGCTACTGGACTAGCGGGAGGGACGGGGTATGAGCAGTTCTTC.

The sample holds a few counts of this clone. Being one base from a much bigger clone, this may be a read error. This chain uses TRBV29-1 with TRBJ1-5; a weak D match, TRBD1 (6 bases). Germline V gene lookup returns CDR1 SQVTM and CDR2 ANQGSEA. V dropped 7 bases and J dropped 3 bases, with 13 bases sitting between them. The CDR3 contains 13 residues. This CDR3 reads CSDAQGNNQPQHF. CDR3 nucleotide sequence: TGCAGCGATGCACAGGGTAACAATCAGCCCCAGCATTTT.

As regards this clone: With a much larger clone just one base away, this may be a read error. This CDR3 is also generated by other DNA sequences in the sample. The chain links TRBV11-1 to TRBJ1-4, with D possibly TRBD1 on 5 matching bases. The V end lost 9 bases, the J end lost 3 bases, and 17 bases lay between the germline ends. This CDR3 spans 15 amino acids. The germline CDR1 and CDR2 sequences are SGHAT and FQDESV (reference sequence). The CDR3: CASSPGTAANEKLFF. CDR3 DNA sequence: TGTGCCAGTAGTCCGGGGACGGCGGCTAATGAAAAACTGTTTTTT.

This clone was found many times. The chain is built from TRBV7-2 and TRBJ2-2; a possible D gene is TRBD2 (5 bases). Trimming left V 6 bases short and J 2 bases short, with 13 bases between. The CDR3 loop spans 15 amino acids. Germline V gene data show CDR1 as SGHTA and CDR2 as FQGNSA. DNA for the CDR3: TGTGCCAGCAGTCCACTAGGACTCAACACCGGGGAGCTGTTTTTT. Protein product: CASSPLGLNTGELFF.

The chain joins TRBV27 to TRBJ1-4; 8 nucleotides line up with TRBD1. V lost 7 bases and J lost 3; bases outside the gene matches: 4. This CDR3 has 14 residues. Germline CDR1 is MNHEY and CDR2 is SMNVEV (reference sequence). This chain's CDR3 is CASKVDRANEKLFF. The CDR3 nucleotides read TGTGCCAGCAAAGTGGACAGGGCTAATGAAAAACTGTTTTTT.

In its sample, this clone was seen a few times. V gene TRBV29-1 combines with J gene TRBJ2-1; no clear D gene. The CDR3 totals 10 residues. V was shortened by 6 bases and J by 4 bases, with 4 bases between the two germline ends. Germline CDR1 reads SQVTM; CDR2 reads ANQGSEA. The CDR3 region is CSVNYNEQFF. CDR3 sequence (DNA): TGCAGCGTCAATTACAATGAGCAGTTCTTC.